A selection of T cell receptor beta chains follows, all from one sample in a study of shared clonotypes between healthy human individuals. The repertoire was sequenced with immunoSEQ multiplex PCR; TCRdb's copy has only in-frame clones and lacks some. The repertoire holds 1.5 million to 2.5 million clones, over 85% seen once, with approximately 1% in the top ten. The sequenced sample consisted of naive CD8+ T cells sorted from blood. These receptors were taken from a man between 18 and 35 years old in good health. Each CDR3 is given with its conserved first and last residue. A D gene is named only where the DNA matches it firmly. Only part of the rows carry a size: once, few, many, or a class if the clone is expanded.

d_call j_call clone_size v_call cdr3_nt cdr3_aa
TRBD1 TRBJ2-7 - TRBV29-1 TGCAGCGTTGAATTAAGGAGGACAGGGAACTACGAGCAGTACTTC CSVELRRTGNYEQYF
TRBD2 TRBJ2-1 - TRBV5-6 TGTGCCAGCAGCTGGGCGCTAGCGGGGGTCTATGAGCAGTTCTTC CASSWALAGVYEQFF
TRBD2 TRBJ2-3 - TRBV4-1 TGCGCCAGCAGCCCGCTTCTAGCGGGATTACGGGATGGTGATACGCAGTATTTT CASSPLLAGLRDGDTQYF
- TRBJ2-7 - TRBV5-1 TGCGCCAGCAGCTCGACCCTGGACAGTTTCTCCTACGAGCAGTACTTC CASSSTLDSFSYEQYF
TRBD1 TRBJ1-1 - TRBV28 TGTGCCAGCAGGCCAATGACAGGGGGTTTGAACACTGAAGCTTTCTTT CASRPMTGGLNTEAFF
- TRBJ1-1 - TRBV7-2 TGTGCCAGCAGCTTAGGTCTGGGGTTTAACACTGAAGCTTTCTTT CASSLGLGFNTEAFF
TRBD1 TRBJ2-5 - TRBV28 TGTGCCAGCAGGGAAGGACAGGGGATGGAGACCCAGTACTTC CASREGQGMETQYF
TRBD1 TRBJ1-5 - TRBV19 TGTGCCAGTAGTAAAGACAGGGAAGGGGAAACCAATCAGCCCCAGCATTTT CASSKDREGETNQPQHF
- TRBJ2-1 - TRBV15 TGTGCCACCAGCAGAGATACCCCGTTGTCCCCCTTAAACAATGAGCAGTTCTTC CATSRDTPLSPLNNEQFF
TRBD1 TRBJ1-2 - TRBV18 TGTGCCAGCTCACCACCGGGACAGACTTATGGCTACACCTTC CASSPPGQTYGYTF
TRBD1 TRBJ2-2 - TRBV9 TGTGCCAGCAGCCCGACAGGGGGTGGTTTGCCCGGGGAGCTGTTTTTT CASSPTGGGLPGELFF
TRBD2 TRBJ2-1 - TRBV11-3 TGTGCCAGCAGCTCCGTCACTAGCGGGGTGAACAATGAGCAGTTCTTC CASSSVTSGVNNEQFF
- TRBJ2-5 - TRBV9 TGTGCCAGCAGCGTAGAGGGAGCCTCCCGGGAGACCCAGTACTTC CASSVEGASRETQYF
- TRBJ1-2 once TRBV4-1 TGCGCCAGCAGCCAAGTGTGGGAGGGTGACTATGGCTACACCTTC CASSQVWEGDYGYTF
- TRBJ2-7 - TRBV6-6 TGTGCCAGCAGTTATACAGGTCCCTCCTACGAGCAGTACTTC CASSYTGPSYEQYF
TRBD1 TRBJ1-1 - TRBV11-2 TGTGCCAGCAGCTTAGTCAGGACAGGGGTGAACACTGAAGCTTTCTTT CASSLVRTGVNTEAFF
TRBD1 TRBJ2-7 - TRBV5-1 TGCGCCAGCAGCTTGGCCGGGACAGGGGACACCTACGAGCAGTACTTC CASSLAGTGDTYEQYF
- TRBJ1-2 - TRBV5-6 TGTGCCAGCAGCGTTGGATATAACTATGGCTACACCTTC CASSVGYNYGYTF
TRBD1 TRBJ2-1 - TRBV6-4 TGTGCCAGCAGCGAGGAACCCAGGGGGCCCTACAATGAGCAGTTCTTC CASSEEPRGPYNEQFF
- TRBJ2-1 - TRBV6-1 TGTGCCAGCACCCTTACTAGAATAGTTAATGAGCAGTTCTTC CASTLTRIVNEQFF
- TRBJ2-7 - TRBV6-5 TGTGCCAGCACCGAGACCGTAGGGGACCTATACGAGCAGTACTTC CASTETVGDLYEQYF
- TRBJ1-5 - TRBV5-6 TGTGCCAGCAGCTTGTCCTCCTTGGGGCCCCAGCATTTT CASSLSSLGPQHF
- TRBJ1-1 - TRBV6-5 TGTGCCAGCAGTGCCGCCCTCGGTCGAGAAGCTTTCTTT CASSAALGREAFF
TRBD2 TRBJ2-7 - TRBV27 TGTGCCAGCAGTTTAGGGGGGGGTGCCACCTACGAGCAGTACTTC CASSLGGGATYEQYF
TRBD1 TRBJ2-7 - TRBV14 TGTGCCAGCAGCCAAGAACCGGGACAGGGGTACTACGAGCAGTACTTC CASSQEPGQGYYEQYF
- TRBJ2-1 - TRBV13 TGTGCCAGCAGCCGAGACAGCAATGAGCAGTTCTTC CASSRDSNEQFF
TRBD1 TRBJ2-3 - TRBV7-2 TGTGCCAGCAGCTTAGGAGACAGGGGGCTTGGAGATACGCAGTATTTT CASSLGDRGLGDTQYF
TRBD1 TRBJ1-1 - TRBV10-1 TGCGCCAGCAGGGACAGGGAGGACACTGAAGCTTTCTTT CASRDREDTEAFF
- TRBJ2-1 - TRBV27 TGTGCCAGCACCACGAGCGTCTACAATGAGCAGTTCTTC CASTTSVYNEQFF
- TRBJ1-2 - TRBV6-5 TGTGCCAGCAGTTACTTGTCAGGGGACTATGGCTACACCTTC CASSYLSGDYGYTF
- TRBJ1-2 few TRBV29-1 TGCAGCGTCGCTGGGGGGCCCTCTCAGGGCTACACCTTC CSVAGGPSQGYTF
- TRBJ1-1 - TRBV2 TGTGCCAGCAGCGCAGGGGTAATGGAGAACACTGAAGCTTTCTTT CASSAGVMENTEAFF
- TRBJ2-5 - TRBV6-5 TGTGCCAGCAGTTACTCTGCGGGGGAGACCCAGTACTTC CASSYSAGETQYF